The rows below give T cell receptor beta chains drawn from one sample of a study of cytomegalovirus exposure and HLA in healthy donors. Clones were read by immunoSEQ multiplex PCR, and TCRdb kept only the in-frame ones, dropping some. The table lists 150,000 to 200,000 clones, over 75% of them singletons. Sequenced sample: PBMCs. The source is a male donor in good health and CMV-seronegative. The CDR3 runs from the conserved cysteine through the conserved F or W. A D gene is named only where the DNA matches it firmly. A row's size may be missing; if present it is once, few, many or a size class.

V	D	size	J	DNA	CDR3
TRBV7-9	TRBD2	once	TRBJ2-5	TGTTCCAGCAGCCTCGGACTAGTCACTATGCAAGAGACCCAGTACTTC	CSSSLGLVTMQETQYF
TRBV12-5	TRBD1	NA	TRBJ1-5	TGTGCTAGTGGCCCAGGGGGTCTAAGCCCTATGTCCCAGCATTTT	CASGPGGLSPMSQHF
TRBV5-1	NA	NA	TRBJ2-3	TGCGCCAGCAGCTTACTCGGCGGCCGGAACACAGATACGCAGTATTTT	CASSLLGGRNTDTQYF
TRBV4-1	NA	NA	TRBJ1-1	TGCGCCAGCAGCTACAACCAAAACAACGAAGCTTTCTTT	CASSYNQNNEAFF
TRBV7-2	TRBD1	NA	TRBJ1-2	TGTGCCAGCAGCACCCAACAGGGGGCAAAGGGCTACACCTTC	CASSTQQGAKGYTF
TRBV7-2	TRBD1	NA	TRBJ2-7	TGTGCCAGCAGTTTGGACAGGTTCTCCCCCGCAGGCTCCTACGAGCAGTACTTC	CASSLDRFSPAGSYEQYF
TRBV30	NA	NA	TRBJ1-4	TGTGCCTGGAGTGGTACAGGGTTTTATAAGCTTAGGAGTGAAAAACTGTTTTTT	CAWSGTGFYKLRSEKLFF
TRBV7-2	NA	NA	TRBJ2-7	TGTGCCAGCAGCTTAGAGACCACTACGGGAGAATACTTC	CASSLETTTGEYF
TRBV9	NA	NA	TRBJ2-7	TGTGCCAGCAGCGCCGACCTTACAGGGGCGGCGGGGTCCTACGAGCAGTACTTC	CASSADLTGAAGSYEQYF
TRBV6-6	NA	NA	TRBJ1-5	TGTGCCAGCAAGACATGGAATCAGCCCCAGCATTTT	CASKTWNQPQHF
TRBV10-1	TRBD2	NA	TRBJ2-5	TGCGCCAGCAGTGAGTCCGGCGCGGGGGGGATGAAGACCCAGTACTTC	CASSESGAGGMKTQYF
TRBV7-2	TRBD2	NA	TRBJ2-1	TGTGCCAGCAGCTTAAGCGCTAGCGGGGGCCGGGTGCAGTTCTTC	CASSLSASGGRVQFF
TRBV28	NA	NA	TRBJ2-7	TGTGCCAGCAGTTTCCCAACACGCAGGGTCTACGAGCAGTACTTC	CASSFPTRRVYEQYF
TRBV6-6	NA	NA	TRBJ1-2	TGTGCCAGCAGTTCAGGATCTAACTATGGCTACACCTTC	CASSSGSNYGYTF
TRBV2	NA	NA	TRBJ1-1	TGTGCCAGCAGTGAGGTGACAGAAGCTTTCTTT	CASSEVTEAFF
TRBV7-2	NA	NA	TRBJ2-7	TGTGCCAGCAGCTCTATCTACGAGCAGTACTTC	CASSSIYEQYF
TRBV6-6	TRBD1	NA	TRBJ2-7	TGTGCCACCCAGACAGGGACCTACGAGCAGTACTTC	CATQTGTYEQYF
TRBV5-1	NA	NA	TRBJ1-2	TGCGCCAGCAGCTTGGGTGACTTCAGCTACACCTTC	CASSLGDFSYTF
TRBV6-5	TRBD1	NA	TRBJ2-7	TGTGCCAGCAGATTCCGGGACAGCTCCTACGAGCAGTACTTC	CASRFRDSSYEQYF
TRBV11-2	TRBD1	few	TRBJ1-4	TGTGCCAGCACCAGGGGGACAACTAATGAAAAACTGTTTTTT	CASTRGTTNEKLFF
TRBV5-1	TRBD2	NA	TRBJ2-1	TGCGCCAGCAGCTTCATCAGCGGGGGGGCCTACAATGAGCAGTTCTTC	CASSFISGGAYNEQFF
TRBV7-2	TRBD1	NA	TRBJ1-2	TGTGCCAGCAGCTTAGAGTCCTACAGGGGCCCGGTTGATGGCTACACCTTC	CASSLESYRGPVDGYTF
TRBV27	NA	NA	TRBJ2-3	TGTGCCAGCAGCTTGGACTATCGGACAGATACGCAGTATTTT	CASSLDYRTDTQYF
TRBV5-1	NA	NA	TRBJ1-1	TGCGCCAGCAGCTTGGGACCTGACTTTAACACTGAAGCTTTCTTT	CASSLGPDFNTEAFF
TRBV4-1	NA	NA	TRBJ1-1	TGCGCCAGCAGCCAAGTTGTGGGACTGGAAGCCTTCTTT	CASSQVVGLEAFF
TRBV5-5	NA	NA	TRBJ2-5	TGTGCCAGCAGTTCTAGAGTGGAGACCCAGTACTTC	CASSSRVETQYF
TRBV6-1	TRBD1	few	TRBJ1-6	TGTGCCAGCAGTCCTGGACAGGAGAATTCACCCCTCCACTTT	CASSPGQENSPLHF
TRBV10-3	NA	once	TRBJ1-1	TGTGCCAGCCATAGGGGAGGTGACACTGAAGCTTTCTTT	CASHRGGDTEAFF
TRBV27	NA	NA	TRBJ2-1	TGTGCCAGCAGTTTCGGGACTGGGGACAATGAGCAGTTCTTC	CASSFGTGDNEQFF
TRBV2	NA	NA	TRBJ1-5	TGTGCCAGCAGTTACAGGGATCGTCAGCCCCAGCATTTT	CASSYRDRQPQHF
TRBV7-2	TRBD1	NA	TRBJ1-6	TGTGCCAGCAGCTTACACGGACAGGGGAATTCACCCCTCCACTTT	CASSLHGQGNSPLHF
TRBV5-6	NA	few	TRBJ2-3	TGTGCCAGCAGCCATACAGATACGCAGTATTTT	CASSHTDTQYF
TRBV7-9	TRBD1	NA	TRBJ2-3	TGTGCCAGCAGCGACAGGGCGACAGATACGCAGTATTTT	CASSDRATDTQYF
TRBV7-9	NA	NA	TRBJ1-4	TGTGCCAGCAGCTTCGGGGTTCGGATCGATCGGAGGGTTGGTGAAAAACTGTTTTTT	CASSFGVRIDRRVGEKLFF
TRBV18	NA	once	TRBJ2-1	TGTGCCAGCTCACCTTATATGCGACAGACCGACAATGAGCAGTTCTTC	CASSPYMRQTDNEQFF
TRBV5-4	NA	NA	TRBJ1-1	TGTGCCAGCAGCAACAATCAGGGGAGTATGGGTGAAGCTTTCTTT	CASSNNQGSMGEAFF
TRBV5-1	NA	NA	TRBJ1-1	TGCGCCAGCAGCTTGGGTGGGGGGGGACCCAACACTGAAGCTTTCTTT	CASSLGGGGPNTEAFF
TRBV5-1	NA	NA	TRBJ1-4	TGCGCCAGCAGCTGGGGAGGTCAGGGAGCAACTAATGAAAAACTGTTTTTT	CASSWGGQGATNEKLFF
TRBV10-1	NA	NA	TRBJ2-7	TGCGCCAGCAGTGATGGCAGGGGCTCCGAGCAGTACTTC	CASSDGRGSEQYF
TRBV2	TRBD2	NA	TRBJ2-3	TGTGCCAGCACTAAACTAGCGGGGGGCTTCACAGATACGCAGTATTTT	CASTKLAGGFTDTQYF
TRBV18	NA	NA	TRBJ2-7	TGTGCCAGCTCTCAGCTGGAGGGTCCCTCGGGCGAGCAGTACTTC	CASSQLEGPSGEQYF
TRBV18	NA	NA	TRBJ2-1	TGTGCCAGCTCCCCCCTAGCGAACAACAATGAGCAGTTCTTC	CASSPLANNNEQFF
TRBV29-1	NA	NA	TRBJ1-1	TGCAGCGTTGAGGGCCGACAGAACACTGAAGCTTTCTTT	CSVEGRQNTEAFF
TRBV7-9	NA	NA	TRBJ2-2	TGTGCCAGCAGCGCGACAGGCGCTTCGAACACCGGGGAGCTGTTTTTT	CASSATGASNTGELFF
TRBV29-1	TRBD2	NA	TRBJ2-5	TGCAGCGCTACAACAAGCGGGGGAGAGACCCAGTACTTC	CSATTSGGETQYF
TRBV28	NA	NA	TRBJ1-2	TGTGCCAGCAGCGGCGGGATAGGCACTAACTATGGCTACACCTTC	CASSGGIGTNYGYTF
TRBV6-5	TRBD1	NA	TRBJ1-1	TGTGCCAGCAGTCGGGACAGGGTGAACACTGAAGCTTTCTTT	CASSRDRVNTEAFF
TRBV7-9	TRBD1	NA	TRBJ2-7	TGTGCCAGCAGCTTAGAGCAGGGGGTTACCTACGAGCAGTACTTC	CASSLEQGVTYEQYF
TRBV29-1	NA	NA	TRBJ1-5	TGCAGCGTTGGAAGCGGTGCTCAGCCCCAGCATTTT	CSVGSGAQPQHF